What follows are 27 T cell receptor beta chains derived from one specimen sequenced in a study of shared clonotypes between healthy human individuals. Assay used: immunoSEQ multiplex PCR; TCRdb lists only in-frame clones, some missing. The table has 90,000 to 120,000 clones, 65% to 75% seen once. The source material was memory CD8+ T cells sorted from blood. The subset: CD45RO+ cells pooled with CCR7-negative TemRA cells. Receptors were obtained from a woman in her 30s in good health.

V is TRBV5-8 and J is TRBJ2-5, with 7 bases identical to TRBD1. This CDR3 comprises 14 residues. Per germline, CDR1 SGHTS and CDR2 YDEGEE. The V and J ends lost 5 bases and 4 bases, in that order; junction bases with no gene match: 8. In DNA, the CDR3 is TGTGCCAGCAGTCCACTGACAGGGACAGAGACCCAGTACTTC. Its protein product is CASSPLTGTETQYF.

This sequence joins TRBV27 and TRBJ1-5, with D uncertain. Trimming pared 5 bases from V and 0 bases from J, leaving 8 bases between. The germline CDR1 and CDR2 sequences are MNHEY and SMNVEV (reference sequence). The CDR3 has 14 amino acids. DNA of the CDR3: TGTGCCAGCAGTCCTGCAGGTAGCAATCAGCCCCAGCATTTT. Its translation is CASSPAGSNQPQHF.

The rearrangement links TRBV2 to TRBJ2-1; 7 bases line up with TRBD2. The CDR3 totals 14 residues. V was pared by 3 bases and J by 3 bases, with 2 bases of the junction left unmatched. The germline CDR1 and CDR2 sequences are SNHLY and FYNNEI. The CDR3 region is CASSDGGNYNEQFF. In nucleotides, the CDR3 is TGTGCCAGCAGTGACGGGGGGAACTACAATGAGCAGTTCTTC.

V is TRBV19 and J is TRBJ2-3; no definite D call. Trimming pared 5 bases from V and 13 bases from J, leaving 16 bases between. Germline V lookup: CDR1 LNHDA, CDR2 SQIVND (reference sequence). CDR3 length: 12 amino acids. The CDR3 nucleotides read TGTGCCAGTAGTCCTAGACTCGCTGAGAAGTATTTT. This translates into CASSPRLAEKYF.

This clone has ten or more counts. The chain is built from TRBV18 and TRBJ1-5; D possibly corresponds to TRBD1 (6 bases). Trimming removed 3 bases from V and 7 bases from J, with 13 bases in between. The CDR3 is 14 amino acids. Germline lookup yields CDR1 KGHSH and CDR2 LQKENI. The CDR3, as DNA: TGTGCCAGCTCACCGGCGGGGGCTGGACAGCCCCAGCATTTT. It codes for CASSPAGAGQPQHF.

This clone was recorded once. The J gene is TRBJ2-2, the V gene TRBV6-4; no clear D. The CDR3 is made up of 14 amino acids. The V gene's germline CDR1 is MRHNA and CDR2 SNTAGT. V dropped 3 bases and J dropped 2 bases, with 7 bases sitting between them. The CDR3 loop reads CASSEIANTGELFF. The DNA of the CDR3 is TGTGCCAGCAGTGAAATCGCCAACACCGGGGAGCTGTTTTTT.

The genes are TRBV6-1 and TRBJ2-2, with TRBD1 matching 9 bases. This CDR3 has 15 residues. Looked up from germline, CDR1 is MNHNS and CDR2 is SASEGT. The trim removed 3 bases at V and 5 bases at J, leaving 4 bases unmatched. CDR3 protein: CASSEGQGETGELFF. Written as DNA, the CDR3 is TGTGCCAGCAGTGAGGGACAGGGTGAGACCGGGGAGCTGTTTTTT.

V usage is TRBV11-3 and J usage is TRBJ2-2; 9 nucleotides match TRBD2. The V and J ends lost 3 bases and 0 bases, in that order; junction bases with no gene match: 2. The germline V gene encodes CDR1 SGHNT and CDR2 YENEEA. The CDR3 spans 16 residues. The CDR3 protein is CASSFGGRANTGELFF. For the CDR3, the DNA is TGTGCCAGCAGCTTTGGCGGGAGGGCGAACACCGGGGAGCTGTTTTTT.

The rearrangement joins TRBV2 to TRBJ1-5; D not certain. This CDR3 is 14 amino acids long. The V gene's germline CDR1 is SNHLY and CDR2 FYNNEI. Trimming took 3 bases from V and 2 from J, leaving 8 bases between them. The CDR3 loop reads CASSDTGGNQPQHF. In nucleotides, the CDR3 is TGTGCCAGCAGTGACACGGGAGGCAATCAGCCCCAGCATTTT.

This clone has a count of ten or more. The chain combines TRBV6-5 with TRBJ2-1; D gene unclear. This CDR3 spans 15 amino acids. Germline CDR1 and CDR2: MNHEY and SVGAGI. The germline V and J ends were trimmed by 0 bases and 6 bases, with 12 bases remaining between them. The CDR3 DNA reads TGTGCCAGCAGTTACTCGCCCGATAGCAGCAATGAGCAGTTCTTC. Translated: CASSYSPDSSNEQFF.

The CDR3 DNA sequence: TGTGCCAGCAGTTACTCGATCGTCGGCACCGGGGAGCTGTTTTTT. This translates into CASSYSIVGTGELFF. The chain employs TRBV6-5 and TRBJ2-2, with unresolved D. Germline V gives CDR1 MNHEY, CDR2 SVGAGI. The CDR3 contains 15 residues. V lost 0 bases to trimming and J lost 4 bases, with 9 bases between them.

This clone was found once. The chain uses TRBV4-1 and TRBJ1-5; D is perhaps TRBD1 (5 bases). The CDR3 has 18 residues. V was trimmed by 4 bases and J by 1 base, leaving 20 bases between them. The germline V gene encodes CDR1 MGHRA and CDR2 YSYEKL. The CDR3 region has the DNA TGCGCCAGCAGCCCTCCCCCTCCGCAGGGACTAAGCAATCAGCCCCAGCATTTT. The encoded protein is CASSPPPPQGLSNQPQHF.

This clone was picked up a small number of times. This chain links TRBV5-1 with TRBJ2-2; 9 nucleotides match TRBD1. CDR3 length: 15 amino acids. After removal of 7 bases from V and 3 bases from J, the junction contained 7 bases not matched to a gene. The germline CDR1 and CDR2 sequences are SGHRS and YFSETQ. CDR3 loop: CASGLQGADTGELFF. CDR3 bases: TGCGCCAGCGGGTTACAGGGGGCCGACACCGGGGAGCTGTTTTTT.

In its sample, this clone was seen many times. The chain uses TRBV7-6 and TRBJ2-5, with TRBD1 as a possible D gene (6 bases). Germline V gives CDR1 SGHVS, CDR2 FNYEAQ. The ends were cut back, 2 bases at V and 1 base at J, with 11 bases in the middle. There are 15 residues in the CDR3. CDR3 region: CASSLLTGAQETQYF. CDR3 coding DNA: TGTGCCAGCAGCTTACTGACAGGAGCCCAAGAGACCCAGTACTTC.

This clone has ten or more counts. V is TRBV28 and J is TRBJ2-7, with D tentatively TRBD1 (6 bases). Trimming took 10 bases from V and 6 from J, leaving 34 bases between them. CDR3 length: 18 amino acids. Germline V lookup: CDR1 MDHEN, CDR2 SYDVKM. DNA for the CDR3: TGTGCCACCCGAACCGCCGATCTATTTGAGTCAGGGGATAGCGAGCAGTACTTC. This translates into CATRTADLFESGDSEQYF.

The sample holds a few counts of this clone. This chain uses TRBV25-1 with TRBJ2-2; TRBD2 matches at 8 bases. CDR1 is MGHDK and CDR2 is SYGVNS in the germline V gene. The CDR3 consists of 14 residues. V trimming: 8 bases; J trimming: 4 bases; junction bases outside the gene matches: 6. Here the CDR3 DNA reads TGTGCCAGCCTTAGCGGGACGGGCACCGGGGAGCTGTTTTTT. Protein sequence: CASLSGTGTGELFF.

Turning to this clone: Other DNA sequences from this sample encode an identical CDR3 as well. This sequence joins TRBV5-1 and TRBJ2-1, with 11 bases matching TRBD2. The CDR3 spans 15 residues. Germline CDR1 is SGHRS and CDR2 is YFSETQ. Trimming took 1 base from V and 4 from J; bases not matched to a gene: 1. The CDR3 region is CASSLTSGSYNEQFF. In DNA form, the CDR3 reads TGCGCCAGCAGCTTGACTAGCGGGAGTTACAATGAGCAGTTCTTC. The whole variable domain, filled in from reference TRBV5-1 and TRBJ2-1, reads KAGVTQTPRYLIKTRGQQVTLSCSPISGHRSVSWYQQTPGQGLQFLFEYFSETQRNKGNFPGRFSGRQFSNSRSEMNVSTLELGDSALYLCASSLTSGSYNEQFFGPGTRLTVL.

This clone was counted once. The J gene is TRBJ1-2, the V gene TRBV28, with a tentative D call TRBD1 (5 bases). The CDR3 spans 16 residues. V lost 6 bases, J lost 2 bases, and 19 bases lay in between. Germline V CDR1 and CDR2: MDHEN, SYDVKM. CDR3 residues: CASSRSGGGKNYGYTF. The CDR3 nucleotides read TGTGCCAGCAGCCGGAGTGGGGGAGGGAAAAACTATGGCTACACCTTC.

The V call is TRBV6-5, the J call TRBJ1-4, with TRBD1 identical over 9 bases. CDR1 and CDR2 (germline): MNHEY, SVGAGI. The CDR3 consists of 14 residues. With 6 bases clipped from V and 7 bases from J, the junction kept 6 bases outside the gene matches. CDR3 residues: CASSRGQGGEKLFF. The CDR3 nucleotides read TGTGCCAGCAGCAGGGGACAGGGAGGTGAAAAACTGTTTTTT.

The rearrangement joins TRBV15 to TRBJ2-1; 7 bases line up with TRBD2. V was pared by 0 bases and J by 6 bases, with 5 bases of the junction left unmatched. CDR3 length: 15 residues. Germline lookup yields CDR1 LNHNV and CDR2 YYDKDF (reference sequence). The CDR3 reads CATSREGGSSNEQFF. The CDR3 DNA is TGTGCCACCAGCAGAGAGGGGGGGAGCTCCAATGAGCAGTTCTTC.

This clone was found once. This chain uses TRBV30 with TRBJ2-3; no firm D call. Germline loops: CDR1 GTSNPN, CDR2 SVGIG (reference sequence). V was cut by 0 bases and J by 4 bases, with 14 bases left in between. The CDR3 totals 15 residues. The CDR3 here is CAWSVSRIAADTQYF. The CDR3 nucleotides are TGTGCCTGGAGTGTCAGCCGCATCGCGGCAGATACGCAGTATTTT.

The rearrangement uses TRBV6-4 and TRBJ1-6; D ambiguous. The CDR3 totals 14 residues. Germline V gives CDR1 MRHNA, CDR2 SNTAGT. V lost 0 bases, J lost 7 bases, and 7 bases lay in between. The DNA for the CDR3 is TGTGCCAGCAGTGACTCGTTTGGGAATTCACCCCTCCACTTT. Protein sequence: CASSDSFGNSPLHF.

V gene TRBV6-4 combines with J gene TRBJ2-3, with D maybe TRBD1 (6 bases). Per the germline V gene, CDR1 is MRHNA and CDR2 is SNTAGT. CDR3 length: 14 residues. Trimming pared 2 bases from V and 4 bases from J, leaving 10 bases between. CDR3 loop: CASSDVEGADTQYF. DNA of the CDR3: TGTGCCAGCAGTGACGTCGAGGGGGCAGATACGCAGTATTTT.

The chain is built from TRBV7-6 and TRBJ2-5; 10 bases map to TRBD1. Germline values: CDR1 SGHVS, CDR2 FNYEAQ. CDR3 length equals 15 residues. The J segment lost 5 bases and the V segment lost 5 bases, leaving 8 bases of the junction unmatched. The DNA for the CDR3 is TGTGCCAGCAGCCATCGGACAGGGGGAATGGAGACCCAGTACTTC. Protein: CASSHRTGGMETQYF.

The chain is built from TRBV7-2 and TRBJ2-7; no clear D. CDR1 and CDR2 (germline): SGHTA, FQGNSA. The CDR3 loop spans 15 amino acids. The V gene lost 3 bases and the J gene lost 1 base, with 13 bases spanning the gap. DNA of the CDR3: TGTGCCAGCAGCTTTCTTTCCATGGGTTCCTACGAGCAGTACTTC. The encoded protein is CASSFLSMGSYEQYF. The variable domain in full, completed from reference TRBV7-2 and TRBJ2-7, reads GAGVSQSPSNKVTEKGKDVELRCDPISGHTALYWYRQSLGQGLEFLIYFQGNSAPDKSGLPSDRFSAERTGGSVSTLTIQRTQQEDSAVYLCASSFLSMGSYEQYFGPGTRLTVT.

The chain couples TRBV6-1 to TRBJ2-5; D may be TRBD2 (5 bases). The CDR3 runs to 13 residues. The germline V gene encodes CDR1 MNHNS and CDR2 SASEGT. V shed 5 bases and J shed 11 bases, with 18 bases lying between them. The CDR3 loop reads CASSSGLLGEQYF. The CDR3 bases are TGTGCCAGCAGTTCCGGACTTCTCGGGGAGCAGTACTTC.

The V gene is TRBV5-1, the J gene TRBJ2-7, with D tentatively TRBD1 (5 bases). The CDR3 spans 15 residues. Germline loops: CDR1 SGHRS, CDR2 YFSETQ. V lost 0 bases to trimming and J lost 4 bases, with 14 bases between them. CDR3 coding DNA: TGCGCCAGCAGCTTGGTAGGGGAAGGAACTTACGAGCAGTACTTC. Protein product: CASSLVGEGTYEQYF.